This T cell receptor (beta chain) appears in the sequencing data of a study of cytomegalovirus exposure and HLA in healthy donors. Study observations and caveats: An ancestry cluster, one associated with Asian ancestry, reportedly showed fewer N-insertions than the approximately 670-donor mean in a later analysis.

The V gene lost 2 bases and the J gene lost 2 bases, with 5 bases spanning the gap. Germline values: CDR1 LNHDA, CDR2 SQIVND (reference sequence). The CDR3 covers 13 residues. A word on this clone: Its antigen remains unidentified.

PCR involved 60 Vbeta and 13 Jbeta primers. Per the authors' pipeline: About 11 million of some 80 million unique TCR beta chains were shared, per a later count. Here immunoSEQ multiplex PCR was the method, and the copy in TCRdb shows in-frame clones only, minus some. V, J and clone size derive from that table, while D and trimming were established from the DNA sequence. The profile shows over 100,000 clones, under 70% of them singletons. V gene TRBV19 combines with J gene TRBJ2-3; D is undetermined. Sequenced material: PBMCs. The TCR was taken from a man aged 18-30 years in good health and CMV-seronegative. In nucleotides, the CDR3 is TGTGCCAGTAGTATATCGGTCACAGATACGCAGTATTTT. Translated: CASSISVTDTQYF.